This TCR beta chain derives from a study of T-cell reconstitution after alpha-beta-depleted transplantation in children. TCRbeta library preparation incorporated unique molecular identifiers. TCRdb reprocessed the PCR reads with MiXCR, giving one entry per CDR3 protein. The profile shows around 500,000 distinct CDR3 sequences, 20% to 25% of them singletons. This CDR3 has 11 amino acids. Germline CDR1 SNHLY, CDR2 FYNNEI. Trimming shortened V by 3 bases and J by 8 bases, and 5 bases separated the two germline ends. Of note for this clonotype: Its antigen is still unknown.

Study-wide findings and caveats: Some patients' high day-60 TCRbeta diversity was traced to surviving recipient T cells and thymic progenitors. T-cell numbers and diversity one year post-transplant derived largely from freshly generated T cells. Expanded clones from the graft, numbering several hundred, reportedly supplied alpha-beta T cells about two months after transplant.

The genes are TRBV2 and TRBJ2-1, with D unresolved. The source material was PBMCs, mostly from graft donor cells, sampled 360 days after TCRalphabeta/CD19-depleted stem cell transplant. The sequence was collected from a boy under three years old who had a stem cell transplant for acute myeloid leukemia, so the T cells may come from the graft donor. In DNA, the CDR3 is TGTGCCAGCAGTGATACGGATGAGCAGTTCTTC. It codes for CASSDTDEQFF.